This TCR beta chain originates from a study of shared clonotypes between healthy human individuals. Broader study findings: Donor scarcity curtailed the genetic and exposure-history diversity represented herein. Sequencing depth was expected to affect clonotype sharing among donors.

The run depth of the assay was deep. Assay used: immunoSEQ multiplex PCR; TCRdb lists only in-frame clones, some missing. The sample has 500,000 to 700,000 clones; 90% to 95% are singletons. Terminally differentiated effector memory CD45RA+ cells were left out of the naive CD8 fraction, which was CD45RO-negative and positively selected for CCR7. Donors were healthy HIV-negative adults without recently reported acute infections or vaccinations. The germline V and J ends were trimmed by 5 bases and 9 bases, with 14 bases remaining between them. CDR1 and CDR2 from the germline V gene are MNHNY and SVGAGI (reference sequence). The CDR3 covers 13 residues. This clone appeared a single time. Its antigen is undetermined.

This sequence was found in a woman aged 25 to 39 in good health. This chain uses TRBV6-6 with TRBJ1-5; tentatively, D is TRBD1 (5 bases). The sample taken for sequencing was naive CD8+ T cells sorted from blood. CDR3 in amino acids: CASSENPGGPQHF. The CDR3 coding sequence is TGTGCCAGCAGTGAGAACCCCGGGGGGCCCCAGCATTTT.